This is a list of T cell receptor beta chains from one sample in a study of CD8 T cells in Susac syndrome. One entry per CDR3 protein, called by TCRdb with MiXCR from the immunoSEQ multiplex PCR reads. The sample lists about 180,000 distinct CDR3 sequences, approximately 95% occurring once. Sequencing was performed on CD8+ T cells from PBMCs. The receptors here all came from a human donor with multiple sclerosis. Both conserved end residues are part of each CDR3. Fields, in order: V gene, clone size, D gene, J gene, CDR3 protein, CDR3 DNA. A D gene is named only where the DNA matches it firmly. Expanded clones get a size class; other rows say once, few or many, or leave the size out.

>TRBV29-1|.|TRBD2|TRBJ2-7
CSVKVGTSPYEQYF
TGCAGCGTTAAAGTGGGGACTAGCCCCTACGAGCAGTACTTC
>TRBV20-1|.|.|TRBJ1-1
CSARDHAENTEAFF
TGCAGTGCTAGAGATCATGCAGAGAACACTGAAGCTTTCTTT
>TRBV6-1|few|.|TRBJ2-2
CASSVSASTGELFF
TGTGCCAGCAGTGTTTCGGCTTCCACCGGGGAGCTGTTTTTT
>TRBV5-5|.|.|TRBJ1-6
CASSLSWQGGSNSPLHF
TGTGCCAGCAGCTTGAGCTGGCAGGGAGGGAGTAATTCACCCCTCCACTTT
>TRBV9|.|.|TRBJ1-5
CASSVDDRNQPQHF
TGTGCCAGCAGCGTAGACGACAGAAATCAGCCCCAGCATTTT
>TRBV5-1|.|TRBD1|TRBJ1-1
CASSPQGITEAFF
TGCGCCAGCAGCCCACAGGGGATCACTGAAGCTTTCTTT
>TRBV28|.|.|TRBJ1-1
CASRALAGTEAFF
TGTGCCAGCAGGGCATTGGCGGGCACTGAAGCTTTCTTT
>TRBV6-6|.|TRBD1|TRBJ1-1
CASTSRDREMNTEAFF
TGTGCCAGCACGTCCCGGGACAGGGAGATGAACACTGAAGCTTTCTTT
>TRBV7-9|.|TRBD1|TRBJ2-7
CASSSETGLWSSYEQYF
TGTGCCAGCAGCTCAGAGACAGGGTTATGGAGCTCCTACGAGCAGTACTTC
>TRBV29-1|.|.|TRBJ1-1
CSVEAGMNTEAFF
TGCAGCGTTGAGGCGGGAATGAACACTGAAGCTTTCTTT
>TRBV3-1|.|.|TRBJ1-1
CASSQTGRMNTEAFF
TGCGCCAGCAGCCAAACGGGACGGATGAACACTGAAGCTTTCTTT
>TRBV9|.|.|TRBJ1-2
CASSGTRVWGNYGYTF
TGTGCCAGCAGCGGAACGAGGGTGTGGGGAAACTATGGCTACACCTTC
>TRBV15|once|TRBD2|TRBJ2-1
CATSRAREGLNEQFF
TGTGCCACCAGCAGAGCTAGGGAGGGCCTCAATGAGCAGTTCTTC
>TRBV20-1|.|TRBD2|TRBJ2-3
CSAQAQREGRDTQYF
TGCAGTGCTCAGGCTCAGCGGGAGGGCCGAGATACGCAGTATTTT
>TRBV12-3/TRBV12-4|.|.|TRBJ2-7
CASSFGQGFEQYF
TGTGCCAGCAGTTTCGGCCAGGGTTTCGAGCAGTACTTC
>TRBV20-1|.|.|TRBJ2-7
CSATGHRLGRVEAQEQYF
TGCAGTGCCACTGGACACCGGCTTGGAAGGGTGGAGGCCCAAGAGCAGTACTTC
>TRBV5-1|once|TRBD2|TRBJ2-7
CASSNRLAGGPLLSEQYF
TGCGCCAGCAGCAATCGACTAGCGGGAGGGCCGTTGTTAAGCGAGCAGTACTTC
>TRBV28|.|.|TRBJ2-1
CASTPDWPQWMQFF
TGTGCCAGCACTCCTGACTGGCCGCAATGGATGCAGTTCTTC
>TRBV4-2|.|TRBD2|TRBJ2-7
CASSRGLAGVHPTYEQYF
TGTGCCAGCAGCCGGGGACTAGCGGGAGTGCATCCTACTTACGAGCAGTACTTC
>TRBV5-4|.|.|TRBJ2-1
CASSQTGSYNEQFF
TGTGCCAGCTCTCAGACGGGTTCCTACAATGAGCAGTTCTTC
>TRBV29-1|.|.|TRBJ2-7
CSVAGGTDYEQYF
TGCAGCGTGGCAGGGGGGACGGACTACGAGCAGTACTTC
>TRBV29-1|.|TRBD2|TRBJ2-1
CSVDLAGAGEQFF
TGCAGCGTTGACCTAGCGGGAGCAGGTGAGCAGTTCTTC
>TRBV2|.|.|TRBJ1-2
CASIRRTDGYTF
TGTGCCAGCATCCGACGGACAGATGGCTACACCTTC
>TRBV20-1|.|.|TRBJ1-1
CSARDIGGGGTEAFF
TGCAGTGCTAGAGATATTGGCGGGGGAGGAACTGAAGCTTTCTTT
>TRBV28|.|.|TRBJ2-1
CASSAPQGYNEQFF
TGTGCCAGCAGTGCCCCACAGGGATACAATGAGCAGTTCTTC
>TRBV9|.|.|TRBJ2-3
CASSTRTTGDTQYF
TGTGCCAGCAGCACACGGACTACGGGAGATACGCAGTATTTT
>TRBV15|.|.|TRBJ2-1
CATRARLDNEQFF
TGTGCCACCAGAGCTAGGTTGGACAATGAGCAGTTCTTC
>TRBV11-2|once|.|TRBJ2-3
CASSEADTQYF
TGTGCCAGCAGCGAAGCAGATACGCAGTATTTT
>TRBV4-1|.|TRBD2|TRBJ2-7
CASSQDRAGGAYEQYF
TGCGCCAGCAGCCAAGATCGGGCGGGAGGAGCCTACGAGCAGTACTTC
>TRBV12-3/TRBV12-4|.|.|TRBJ2-1
CASTLAPSYNEQFF
TGTGCCAGTACCTTGGCGCCCTCCTACAATGAGCAGTTCTTC
>TRBV9|.|.|TRBJ2-1
CASSEGVSSYNEQFF
TGTGCCAGCAGCGAGGGGGTGAGCTCCTACAATGAGCAGTTCTTC
>TRBV2|.|.|TRBJ1-1
CASRNRENTEAFF
TGTGCCAGCAGAAACAGGGAAAACACTGAAGCTTTCTTT
>TRBV30|.|.|TRBJ2-2
CAWKAGATGELFF
TGTGCCTGGAAGGCGGGGGCGACCGGGGAGCTGTTTTTT
>TRBV30|.|.|TRBJ1-1
CAWSVGWRNTEAFF
TGTGCCTGGAGTGTGGGTTGGAGGAACACTGAAGCTTTCTTT
>TRBV15|.|.|TRBJ2-2
CATKGSGELFF
TGTGCCACCAAAGGCTCCGGGGAGCTGTTTTTT
>TRBV27|.|TRBD2|TRBJ2-1
CASSGGGEQFF
TGTGCCAGCTCCGGCGGGGGAGAGCAGTTCTTC
>TRBV6-1|.|TRBD2|TRBJ2-3
CASSPIPGREDTDTQYF
TGTGCCAGCAGTCCTATCCCTGGGCGGGAGGACACAGATACGCAGTATTTT
>TRBV4-1|.|TRBD2|TRBJ2-1
CASSPVGLAVDEQFF
TGCGCCAGCAGCCCCGTGGGACTAGCGGTCGATGAGCAGTTCTTC
>TRBV9|.|TRBD2|TRBJ2-5
CASSESGALTQETQYF
TGTGCCAGCAGCGAAAGCGGGGCCCTAACTCAAGAGACCCAGTACTTC
>TRBV28|.|.|TRBJ1-5
CASKTPGRGNQPQHF
TGTGCCAGCAAAACGCCCGGGAGAGGCAATCAGCCCCAGCATTTT
>TRBV6-5|.|.|TRBJ1-2
CASSLTEITYGYTF
TGTGCCAGCAGTCTGACCGAGATCACCTATGGCTACACCTTC
>TRBV9|.|.|TRBJ2-6
CASSARDIVSGANVLTF
TGTGCCAGCAGCGCCCGGGACATCGTCTCTGGGGCCAACGTCCTGACTTTC
>TRBV3-1|.|.|TRBJ1-6
CASSQERRSYNSPLHF
TGTGCCAGCAGCCAAGAACGGCGCTCCTATAATTCACCCCTCCACTTT
>TRBV6-1|.|.|TRBJ2-7
CASSEGGAPYEQYF
TGTGCCAGCAGTGAAGGGGGGGCTCCCTACGAGCAGTACTTC
>TRBV7-2|.|.|TRBJ2-1
CATTTTVPNNEQFF
TGTGCCACCACTACTACGGTGCCAAACAATGAGCAGTTCTTC
>TRBV20-1|.|.|TRBJ2-7
CSAVQGYSYEQYF
TGCAGTGCTGTTCAGGGGTATTCCTACGAGCAGTACTTC
>TRBV20-1|.|.|TRBJ1-5
CSARGRQPQHF
TGCAGTGCTAGAGGGCGGCAGCCCCAGCATTTT
>TRBV3-1|.|.|TRBJ2-6
CASSQGVLAAGANVLTF
TGTGCCAGCAGCCAAGGTGTCTTGGCAGCTGGGGCCAACGTCCTGACTTTC
>TRBV27|.|TRBD2|TRBJ2-3
CAAGGFTDTQYF
TGTGCAGCGGGAGGGTTCACAGATACGCAGTATTTT
>TRBV12-3/TRBV12-4|few|.|TRBJ1-1
CASSLGGEAFF
TGTGCCAGCAGTTTGGGTGGTGAAGCTTTCTTT
>TRBV30|.|TRBD2|TRBJ2-1
CAWSVWREDYNEQFF
TGTGCCTGGAGTGTTTGGCGGGAGGACTACAATGAGCAGTTCTTC
>TRBV9|.|TRBD2|TRBJ2-7
CASSVDAGGSYEQYF
TGTGCCAGCAGCGTAGATGCGGGAGGTTCCTACGAGCAGTACTTC
>TRBV20-1|.|.|TRBJ2-3
CSAREPSVGPGRTDTQYF
TGCAGTGCTAGAGAGCCCTCAGTCGGTCCTGGGAGGACAGATACGCAGTATTTT
>TRBV10-2|.|.|TRBJ2-2
CASSEFGRELFF
TGCGCCAGCAGTGAGTTTGGGAGGGAGCTGTTTTTT
>TRBV20-1|.|TRBD1|TRBJ2-7
CSARGVRGQGNYEQYF
TGCAGTGCTAGAGGAGTCCGGGGACAGGGGAACTACGAGCAGTACTTC
>TRBV29-1|.|.|TRBJ1-2
CSASIYGGYTF
TGCAGCGCCAGCATTTATGGTGGCTACACCTTC
>TRBV28|.|.|TRBJ2-1
CASGEGEDEQFF
TGTGCCAGCGGTGAAGGTGAGGATGAGCAGTTCTTC
>TRBV4-1|.|.|TRBJ2-5
CASSQEDTLIRETQYF
TGCGCCAGCAGCCAAGAAGACACCCTAATCCGGGAGACCCAGTACTTC
>TRBV15|.|TRBD1|TRBJ2-2
CATRTGTGELFF
TGTGCCACCAGGACAGGGACCGGGGAGCTGTTTTTT
>TRBV10-3|.|.|TRBJ1-5
CAISEATGPDQPQHF
TGTGCCATCAGTGAGGCCACAGGGCCCGATCAGCCCCAGCATTTT